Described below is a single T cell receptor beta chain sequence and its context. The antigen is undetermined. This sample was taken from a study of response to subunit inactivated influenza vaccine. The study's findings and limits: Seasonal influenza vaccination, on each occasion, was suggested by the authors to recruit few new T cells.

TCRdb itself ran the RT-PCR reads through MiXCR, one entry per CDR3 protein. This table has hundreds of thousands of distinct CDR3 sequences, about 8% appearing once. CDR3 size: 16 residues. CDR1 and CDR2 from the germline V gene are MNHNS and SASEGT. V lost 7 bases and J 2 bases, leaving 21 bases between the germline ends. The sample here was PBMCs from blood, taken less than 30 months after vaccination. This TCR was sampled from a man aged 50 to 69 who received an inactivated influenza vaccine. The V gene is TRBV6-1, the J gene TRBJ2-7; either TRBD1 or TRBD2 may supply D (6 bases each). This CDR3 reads CASIRRLGGGTYEQYF. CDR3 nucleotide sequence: TGTGCCAGCATCCGAAGGTTAGGGGGAGGAACCTACGAGCAGTACTTC.